This T cell receptor (beta chain) was identified in a study of T cell responses to AZD1222 COVID-19 vaccine. Study findings and constraints: The peak T cell response came first, and repertoires were sampled only after it. Regions 160-218 and 743-854 dominated among vaccine-associated CD4 TCRs spanning spike. Baseline serology detected seropositivity in only a handful of AZD1222 recipients. Spike-specific TCR breadth and depth grew following two AZD1222 doses.

Sequencing was performed with immunoSEQ multiplex PCR; in TCRdb, only in-frame clones are kept and a portion is missing. The sample holds approximately 140,000 clones, 75% to 95% seen once. The V gene lost 2 bases and the J gene lost 7 bases, with 24 bases spanning the gap. The CDR3 is 17 residues long. Germline assignment: CDR1 SGHRS and CDR2 YFSETQ. Regarding this clone: Antigen unknown.

The sample was peripheral blood, taken 28 days after the second dose of the MenACWY control vaccine. This chain joins TRBV5-1 and TRBJ1-2, with D possibly TRBD1 on 6 matching bases. The source is an adult who received the MenACWY meningococcal vaccine as a control. CDR3 residues: CASSFLGGGRTESGYTF. The CDR3 region has the DNA TGCGCCAGCAGCTTTCTCGGTGGGGGGCGAACGGAGAGTGGCTACACCTTC.